The 16 T cell receptor beta chains below were found in one sample sequenced in a study of tumor and adjacent non-tumor tissue in lung cancer. No cell sorting was done before RNA was extracted from the tissue. Three rounds of nested PCR, following a modified ARM-PCR protocol, produced the TCRbeta library. TCRdb called the multiplex PCR reads again in MiXCR, with one record for every CDR3 protein. The data contain some 120,000 distinct CDR3 sequences, 66% of them singletons. Sequenced material: lung tumor tissue. The receptors stem from a man aged 25-45 years with non-small cell lung cancer.

This clonotype was recorded only once. One junction end does not reproduce the germline sequence, and a read error may be involved. The chain recombines TRBV5-6 with TRBJ2-1; possible D gene TRBD1, 5 bases. The CDR3 sequence is 11 residues long. The germline V gene has CDR1 SGHDT and CDR2 YYEEEE. The CDR3 here is CVSSLEGVQFF. DNA of the CDR3: TGTGTCAGCAGTTTGGAAGGGGTGCAGTTCTTC.

A remark on this clonotype: At one of its ends the junction is not consistent with the germline gene, which may arise from a read error. The V gene is TRBV20-1, the J gene TRBJ2-1; D is possibly TRBD2 (6 bases). The CDR3 spans 14 residues. Germline CDR1 reads DFQATT; CDR2 reads SNEGSKA (reference sequence). The CDR3 sequence: CSARDSGSCNEEFF. The CDR3 DNA is TGCAGTGCTAGAGATAGCGGCTCCTGCAATGAGGAGTTCTTC.

This clonotype was seen many times. V and J are TRBV12-3 or TRBV12-4 and TRBJ2-1, with a possible D match to TRBD2 (6 bases). V was shortened by 4 bases and J by 4 bases, with 14 bases between the two germline ends. The CDR3 is made up of 15 amino acids. The CDR3 DNA sequence: TGTGCCAGCAGTTCAGTGTTAGCGGAATACAATGAGCAGTTCTTC. Its protein product is CASSSVLAEYNEQFF.

This clonotype showed up many times. This chain joins TRBV6-5 and TRBJ1-2; 10 bases map to TRBD1. V lost 0 bases to trimming and J lost 4 bases; unmatched junction nucleotides: 2. Germline CDR1 reads MNHEY; CDR2 reads SVGAGI. The CDR3 spans 15 residues. The CDR3 DNA reads TGTGCCAGCAGTTACTCGGACAGGGGGGTCTATGGCTACACCTTC. Amino acid sequence: CASSYSDRGVYGYTF.

In regard to this clonotype: One junction end disagrees with the germline gene, perhaps due to a read error. The chain is built from TRBV5-6 and TRBJ2-3; D call uncertain. CDR3 length: 12 residues. CDR1 is SGHDT, CDR2 YYEEEE, per germline. Here the CDR3 reads CASSLRLDTQYF. CDR3 nucleotide sequence: TGTGCCAGCAGCCTAAGACTGGATACTCAGTATTTT. Variable domain in full (rest from reference TRBV5-6 and TRBJ2-3): DAGVTQSPTHLIKTRGQQVTLRCSPKSGHDTVSWYQQALGQGPQFIFQYYEEEERQRGNFPDRFSGHQFPNYSSELNVNALLLGDSALYLCASSLRLDTQYFGPGTRLTVL.

This clonotype was observed once. The CDR3 carries no conserved terminal phenylalanine or tryptophan, so it likely arises from a read error. CDR3 amino acids: CVSSSDSSYEQYL. The CDR3 region has the DNA TGTGTCAGCAGTTCCGACAGTTCCTACGAGCAGTACCTC. The chain employs TRBV6-6 and TRBJ2-7, with D possibly matching TRBD1 (5 bases). This CDR3 is 13 amino acids long. The germline V gene encodes CDR1 MNHNY and CDR2 SVGAGI (reference sequence).

In the case of this clonotype: One junction end disagrees with the germline gene, perhaps due to a read error. The rearrangement uses TRBV5-1 and TRBJ2-1; D perhaps matches TRBD2 (5 bases). This CDR3 has 14 residues. Germline V gene sequence: CDR1 SGHRS, CDR2 YFSETQ. This chain's CDR3 is CAGSLDGSYNEQFF. CDR3 nucleotides: TGCGCCGGCAGCTTGGATGGGAGCTACAATGAGCAGTTCTTC.

A remark on this clonotype: Since a much larger clone is just one base distant, this may be a read error. The CDR3 DNA sequence: TGCAGTGCTAGAGGTGGGGTCGTGGACCCCTACAATGAGCAGTTCTTC. It translates to CSARGGVVDPYNEQFF. The genes are TRBV20-1 and TRBJ2-1; no definite D call. This CDR3 spans 16 amino acids. Germline V gene sequence: CDR1 DFQATT, CDR2 SNEGSKA (reference sequence). V lost 1 base and J lost 2, with 15 bases in between.

This clonotype showed up just a few times. The chain recombines TRBV25-1 with TRBJ2-7; 7 bases match TRBD1. Germline values: CDR1 MGHDK, CDR2 SYGVNS. Trimming at V came to 8 bases and at J to 7 bases, leaving 5 bases not matched to a gene. The CDR3 has 11 residues. DNA of the CDR3: TGTGCCAGCTCCTGGACAGGAGAGCAGTACTTC. Its protein product is CASSWTGEQYF.

This chain connects TRBV7-9 to TRBJ2-7, with 7 bases that match TRBD2. V lost 5 bases, J lost 4 bases, and 11 bases stayed unmatched. Germline assignment: CDR1 SEHNR and CDR2 FQNEAQ (reference sequence). This CDR3 comprises 15 residues. The CDR3 DNA is TGTGCCAGCAGCCCCTCTGGGGGGGGTTCGTACGAGCAGTACTTC. This sequence encodes CASSPSGGGSYEQYF.

Of note for this clonotype: One end of the junction does not line up with germline, which may come from a read error. J is TRBJ2-7 and V is TRBV11-2; 7 nucleotides agree with TRBD2. The CDR3 runs 13 residues. CDR1 is SGHAT, CDR2 FQNNGV, per germline. The CDR3 DNA is TGTGCTAGCAGCTTAGGACTGGGGGGGGAACAGTACTTC. This sequence encodes CASSLGLGGEQYF. Looking up the rest from reference TRBV11-2 and TRBJ2-7 gives the full variable domain: EAGVAQSPRYKIIEKRQSVAFWCNPISGHATLYWYQQILGQGPKLLIQFQNNGVVDDSQLPKDRFSAERLKGVDSTLKIQPAKLEDSAVYLCASSLGLGGEQYFGPGTRLTVT.

The chain is built from TRBV6-5 and TRBJ1-2; TRBD1 matches at 10 bases. Germline loops: CDR1 MNHEY, CDR2 SVGAGI. The CDR3 is 15 amino acids. The chain's CDR3 is CPSSYTTGGEYGYTF. CDR3 nucleotide sequence: TGTCCAAGCAGTTATACGACAGGGGGCGAGTATGGCTACACCTTC.

Comment on this clonotype: Possible read error: a much larger clone is one base away. This chain links TRBV20-1 with TRBJ2-5; no clear D gene. The CDR3 totals 13 residues. Germline CDR1 DFQATT, CDR2 SNEGSKA (reference sequence). Trimming left V 3 bases short and J 9 bases short, with 17 bases between. DNA for the CDR3: TGCAGTGCTAGCGAGTCTCTCGCTGAGGCCCAGTACTTC. This gives the protein CSASESLAEAQYF.

Remarks on this clonotype: At one boundary the junction diverges from the germline segment, which might be a read error. The chain joins TRBV20-1 to TRBJ2-1; 7 nucleotides line up with TRBD1. CDR1 is DFQATT, CDR2 SNEGSKA, per germline (reference sequence). The CDR3 is 13 residues long. This CDR3 reads CSVTTGWVDGQCF. For the CDR3, the DNA is TGCAGTGTGACGACAGGGTGGGTCGATGGGCAGTGCTTC.

Comments on this clonotype: A read error may be the cause here, since a much bigger clone is one base away. The chain combines TRBV5-6 with TRBJ2-1, with 8 bases identical to TRBD2. The trim removed 0 bases at V and 3 bases at J, leaving 5 bases unmatched. CDR1 is SGHDT, CDR2 YYEEEE, per germline. The length of the CDR3 is 16 residues. The CDR3 nucleotides are TGTGCCAGCAGCTTGGCCGGAGCGGGGGTCTACAATGAGCAGTTCTTC. Translating it yields CASSLAGAGVYNEQFF.

On this clonotype itself: Germline is not matched at one junction end, which may reflect a read error. The chain links TRBV5-5 to TRBJ2-7; the match to TRBD2 covers 9 bases. The germline gives CDR1 SGHKS, CDR2 YYEKEE (reference sequence). This CDR3 region has 15 residues. CDR3 loop: CTSTHRVAGENEQYF. The DNA for the CDR3 is TGTACCAGCACCCACCGGGTAGCGGGAGAAAACGAGCAGTACTTC.